This TCR beta chain was found in a study of response to subunit inactivated influenza vaccine (dated by TCRdb to 2016 to 2018). At the level of the whole study: Deep quantitative T cell receptor repertoire profiling was used in the study to track responses to a trivalent subunit inactivated influenza vaccine. Study-wide conclusions, independent of this receptor: The authors suggested that each seasonal influenza vaccination may recruit only a limited number of new T cells.

The library was generated by RT-PCR. This sample was sequenced with an Illumina HiSeq 2500. The public reads were reprocessed in TCRdb via fastp at Q25 and MiXCR, keeping in-frame beta chains. For every CDR3 protein sequence, its rows merge into one entry that carries the most common genes and DNA. The sample table contains about 570,000 distinct CDR3 sequences; only one count was recorded for approximately 11% of them. The ten top clones hold more than 9.5% of the sample. This clonotype was seen only a few times. Its antigen is still unknown. No much larger clone exists at a distance of one base, and base qualities are not known. Taken from cysteine to phenylalanine, the CDR3 has 13 residues. CDR3 DNA is the only sequence kept; it has 39 bases, read in frame from the first base. Looking up the germline V gene (reference sequence) yields CDR1 WNHNN and CDR2 SYGVQD. V was cut back by 2 bases and J by 6 bases, leaving a gap of 7 bases between them.

The sample also formed part of further work on T cells expressing NK-cell markers. The second paper states: TCR beta cDNA libraries were made by 5'RACE template switching that added a universal primer site and unique molecular identifiers. About eight donors provided sorted CD3+CD56+NKG2C+, CD3+CD56+NKG2C- and CD3+CD56-NKG2C+ T-cell subsets, whose TCR beta-chain repertoires were profiled. Among the eight sequenced donors, only one was HCMV-seronegative, while the other seven were HCMV-seropositive. To restrict sorting to alphabetaTCR-expressing T cells, an anti-gammadeltaTCR antibody was added in several experiments. In several donors, the dominant CD3+CD56+NKG2C+ clonotypes were found to rank among the top 10 CD8+ clonotypes and to make up 1.0-7.0% of CD8+ T cells. Those dominant clonotypes were again the most abundant among CD3+CD56-NKG2C+ cells in a handful of donors, at about 25-60.1%. Whether the expanded NKG2C-expressing T cell clones were specific for HCMV antigens remained unclear. Randomly selected healthy volunteers, three men and five women, were used as the eight sequenced donors. To determine HCMV serostatus, a commercial ELISA kit was used to detect HCMV-specific IgG in serum. Peripheral blood mononuclear cells were isolated from blood by Ficoll density gradient centrifugation. For over five donors, bulk peripheral blood T-cell repertoires were also sequenced from unsorted PBMC. cDNA synthesis was primed from the TCR beta constant segment and was followed by two successive PCR amplification steps. The libraries were sequenced on Illumina HiSeq 2000/2500, MiSeq or NextSeq, producing 2 x 150 bp reads. MIGEC handled demultiplexing of the reads and grouping by UMI, while MiTCR was used to assemble and quantify clonotypes. Only TCR cDNA sequences supported by at least two reads were kept to exclude erroneous sequences. The tcR package was used for downstream repertoire analysis, with clonotypes matched between fractions based on CDR3 nucleotide sequence plus V segment. Antigen specificity was annotated against VDJdb with VDJmatch, allowing one amino acid substitution in CDR3.

This sequence uses TRBV10-1 and TRBJ1-4; there is no confident call for the D gene. Material: PBMCs from blood, obtained on the day of vaccination. This receptor was taken from a man over 45 who received an inactivated influenza vaccine. Donor details come from another sample of the same person, matched by shared clones. The DNA reads as follows: TGCGCCAGCAGTGAGGGTCGGTATGAAAAACTGTTTTTT. It is translated as CASSEGRYEKLFF.